Below are 7 T cell receptor beta chains sequenced from a single sample in a study of identical twins. MiXCR was run by TCRdb on the 5' RACE reads, yielding one entry per CDR3 protein. The sample holds 350,000 to 450,000 distinct CDR3 sequences, under 20% seen once. Sequenced input: naive T cells sorted from blood. The origin of the receptors is a man in his fifties in good health.

V gene TRBV4-3 combines with J gene TRBJ2-1; 7 bases line up with TRBD1. Trimming at V came to 4 bases and at J to 5 bases, leaving 5 bases not matched to a gene. Germline CDR1 reads LGHNA; CDR2 reads YSLEER. The CDR3 sequence is 14 residues long. The CDR3 loop reads CASSPTGRDNEQFF. CDR3 DNA sequence: TGCGCCAGCAGCCCGACAGGGAGAGACAATGAGCAGTTCTTC.

This clonotype was seen a few times. This sequence joins TRBV4-3 and TRBJ2-3, with D tentatively TRBD2 (5 bases). The CDR3 has 16 residues. CDR1 and CDR2 from the germline V gene are LGHNA and YSLEER. Deletions cut 0 bases from V and 1 base from J, with 11 bases between. This chain's CDR3 is CASSQDPGDRTDTQYF. CDR3 in DNA: TGCGCCAGCAGCCAAGATCCCGGGGATCGCACAGATACGCAGTATTTT.

The chain links TRBV6-2 or TRBV6-3 to TRBJ2-3, with 7 bases identical to TRBD1. V shed 6 bases and J 0 bases; nucleotides not matched to a gene: 3. Germline CDR1 and CDR2: MNHEY and SVGEGT. The CDR3 is 14 residues long. CDR3 bases: TGTGCCAGCAGGCCGACAGGGAGCACAGATACGCAGTATTTT. Its translation is CASRPTGSTDTQYF.

In its sample, this clonotype was seen many times. Written as DNA, the CDR3 is TGCAGCGTTGAATATAGGGGACAGGGTTACAATGAGCAGTTCTTC. Translation gives CSVEYRGQGYNEQFF. The V and J genes are TRBV29-1 and TRBJ2-1; 9 bases line up with TRBD1. Unmatched junction bases numbered 6, after V lost 2 bases and J lost 4 bases. The germline V gene encodes CDR1 SQVTM and CDR2 ANQGSEA. This CDR3 is 15 amino acids long.

In its sample, this clonotype was seen many times. V usage is TRBV4-2 and J usage is TRBJ1-5; D gene ambiguous. V lost 2 bases and J lost 1, with 9 bases in between. The CDR3 has 15 residues. Germline CDR1 LGHNA, CDR2 YNFKEQ. This CDR3 is CASSQRRGSNQPQHF. As DNA, the CDR3 is TGTGCCAGCAGCCAACGGCGTGGGAGCAATCAGCCCCAGCATTTT.

This clonotype has more than one count but fewer than ten. This chain uses TRBV7-9 with TRBJ2-7; D is possibly TRBD1 (6 bases). Trimming removed 5 bases from V and 4 bases from J, with 15 bases in between. The CDR3 contains 14 residues. Germline CDR1 and CDR2: SEHNR and FQNEAQ (reference sequence). In DNA, the CDR3 is TGTGCCAGCAGCCTCAGGGGACGGCCTTACGAGCAGTACTTC. It is translated as CASSLRGRPYEQYF.

This chain uses TRBV5-6 with TRBJ2-1; tentative D call: TRBD2 (5 bases). The CDR3 contains 13 residues. The V end was cut by 0 bases, the J end by 7 bases, with 8 bases between. In germline, CDR1 is SGHDT, CDR2 YYEEEE. The CDR3 spells CASSLVGMNEQFF. CDR3 nucleotides: TGTGCCAGCAGCTTGGTCGGGATGAATGAGCAGTTCTTC.